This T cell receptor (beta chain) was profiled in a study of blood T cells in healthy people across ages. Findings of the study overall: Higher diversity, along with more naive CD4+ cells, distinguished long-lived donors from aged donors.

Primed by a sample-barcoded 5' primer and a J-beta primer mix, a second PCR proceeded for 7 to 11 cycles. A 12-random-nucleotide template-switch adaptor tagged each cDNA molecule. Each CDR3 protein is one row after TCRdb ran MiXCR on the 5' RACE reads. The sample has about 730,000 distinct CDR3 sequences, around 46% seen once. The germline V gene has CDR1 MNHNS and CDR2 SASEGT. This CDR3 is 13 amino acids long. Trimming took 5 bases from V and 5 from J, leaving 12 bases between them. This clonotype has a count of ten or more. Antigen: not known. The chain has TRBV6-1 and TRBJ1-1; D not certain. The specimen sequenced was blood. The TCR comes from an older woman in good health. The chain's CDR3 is CASSPPAGTEAFF. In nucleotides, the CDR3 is TGTGCCAGCAGTCCCCCCGCGGGAACTGAAGCTTTCTTT.